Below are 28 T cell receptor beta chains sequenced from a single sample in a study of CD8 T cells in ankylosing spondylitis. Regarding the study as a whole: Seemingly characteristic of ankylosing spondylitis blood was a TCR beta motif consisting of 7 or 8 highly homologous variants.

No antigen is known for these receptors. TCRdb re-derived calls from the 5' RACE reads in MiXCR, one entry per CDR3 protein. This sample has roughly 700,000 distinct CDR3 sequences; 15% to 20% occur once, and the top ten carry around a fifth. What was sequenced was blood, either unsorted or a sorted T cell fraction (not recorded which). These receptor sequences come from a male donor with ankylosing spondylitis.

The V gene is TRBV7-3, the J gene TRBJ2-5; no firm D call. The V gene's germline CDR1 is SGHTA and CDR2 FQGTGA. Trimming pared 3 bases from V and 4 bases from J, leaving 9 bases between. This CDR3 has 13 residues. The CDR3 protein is CASSLDPGETQYF. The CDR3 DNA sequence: TGTGCCAGCAGCTTGGACCCGGGAGAGACCCAGTACTTC.

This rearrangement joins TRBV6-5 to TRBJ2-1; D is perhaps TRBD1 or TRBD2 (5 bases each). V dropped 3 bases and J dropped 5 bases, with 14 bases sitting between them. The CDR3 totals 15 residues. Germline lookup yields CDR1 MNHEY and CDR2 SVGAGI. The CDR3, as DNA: TGTGCCAGCAGTTATGGGGGTTCGTCTAACAATGAGCAGTTCTTC. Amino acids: CASSYGGSSNNEQFF.

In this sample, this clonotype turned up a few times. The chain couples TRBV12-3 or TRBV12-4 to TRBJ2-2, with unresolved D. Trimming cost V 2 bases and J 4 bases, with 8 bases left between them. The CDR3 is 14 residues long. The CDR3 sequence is CASSLNIVTGELFF. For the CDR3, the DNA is TGTGCCAGCAGTTTAAATATAGTCACCGGGGAGCTGTTTTTT.

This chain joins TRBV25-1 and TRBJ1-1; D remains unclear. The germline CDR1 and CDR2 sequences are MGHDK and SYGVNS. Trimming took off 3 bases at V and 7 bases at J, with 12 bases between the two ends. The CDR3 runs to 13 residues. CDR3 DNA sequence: TGTGCCAGCAGTGAGGAGGTAAAGGTTGAAGCTTTCTTT. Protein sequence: CASSEEVKVEAFF.

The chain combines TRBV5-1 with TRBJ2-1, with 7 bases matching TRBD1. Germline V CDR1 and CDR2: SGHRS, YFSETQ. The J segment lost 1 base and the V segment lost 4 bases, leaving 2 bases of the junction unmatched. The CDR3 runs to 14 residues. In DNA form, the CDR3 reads TGCGCCAGCAGCATGGGACAGTCCTACAATGAGCAGTTCTTC. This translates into CASSMGQSYNEQFF.

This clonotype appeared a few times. CDR3 coding DNA: TGCAGTGCCCAGAACGGGGACGATCAAGAGACCCAGTACTTC. Its translation: CSAQNGDDQETQYF. The genes are TRBV20-1 and TRBJ2-5; D is perhaps TRBD1 or TRBD2 (5 bases each). The CDR3 contains 14 residues. From germline, CDR1 is DFQATT and CDR2 SNEGSKA (reference sequence). V was cut by 6 bases and J by 2 bases, with 16 bases left in between.

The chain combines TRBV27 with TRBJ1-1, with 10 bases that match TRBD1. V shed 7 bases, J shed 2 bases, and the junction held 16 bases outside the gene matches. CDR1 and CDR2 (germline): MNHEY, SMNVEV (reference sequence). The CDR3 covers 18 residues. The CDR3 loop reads CASKRLLRGQGTNTEAFF. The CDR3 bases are TGTGCCAGCAAAAGGCTCCTCCGGGGACAGGGGACAAACACTGAAGCTTTCTTT.

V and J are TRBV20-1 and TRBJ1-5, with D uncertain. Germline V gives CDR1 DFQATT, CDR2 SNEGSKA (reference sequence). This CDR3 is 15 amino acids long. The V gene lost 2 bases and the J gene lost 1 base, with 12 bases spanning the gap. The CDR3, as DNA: TGCAGTGCTAGAAAGGGTCCGGGGAGCAATCAGCCCCAGCATTTT. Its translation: CSARKGPGSNQPQHF.

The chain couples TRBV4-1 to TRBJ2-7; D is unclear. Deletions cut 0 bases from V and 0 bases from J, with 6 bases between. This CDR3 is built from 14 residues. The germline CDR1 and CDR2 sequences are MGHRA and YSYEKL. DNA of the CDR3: TGCGCCAGCAGCCAAGAGGTGGACTCCTACGAGCAGTACTTC. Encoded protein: CASSQEVDSYEQYF.

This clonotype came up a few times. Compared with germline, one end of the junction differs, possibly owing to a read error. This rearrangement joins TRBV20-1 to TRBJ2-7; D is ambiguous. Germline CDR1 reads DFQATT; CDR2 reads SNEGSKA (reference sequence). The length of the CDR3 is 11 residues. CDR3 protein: CSAGDAYEQYF. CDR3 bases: TGCAGTGCTGGAGACGCCTACGAGCAGTACTTC.

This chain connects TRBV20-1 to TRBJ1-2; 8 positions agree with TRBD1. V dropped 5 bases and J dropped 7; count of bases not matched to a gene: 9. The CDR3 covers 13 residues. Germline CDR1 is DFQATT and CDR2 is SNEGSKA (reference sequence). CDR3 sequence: CSAGRDRGGGYTF. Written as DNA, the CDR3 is TGCAGTGCTGGACGTGACAGGGGAGGTGGCTACACCTTC.

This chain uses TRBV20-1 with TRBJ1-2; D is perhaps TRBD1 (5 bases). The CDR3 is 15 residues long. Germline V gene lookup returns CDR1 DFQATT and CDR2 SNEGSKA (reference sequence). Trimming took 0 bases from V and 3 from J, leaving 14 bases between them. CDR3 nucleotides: TGCAGTGCTAGAGATCCACCGGGGGTCGACTATGGCTACACCTTC. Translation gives CSARDPPGVDYGYTF.

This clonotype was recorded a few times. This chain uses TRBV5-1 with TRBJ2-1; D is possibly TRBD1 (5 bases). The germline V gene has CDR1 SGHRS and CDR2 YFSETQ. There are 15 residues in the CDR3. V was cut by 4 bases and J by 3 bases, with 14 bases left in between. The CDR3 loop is CASSPDSVSYNEQFF. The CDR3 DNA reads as TGCGCCAGCAGCCCTGACAGCGTTAGCTACAATGAGCAGTTCTTC.

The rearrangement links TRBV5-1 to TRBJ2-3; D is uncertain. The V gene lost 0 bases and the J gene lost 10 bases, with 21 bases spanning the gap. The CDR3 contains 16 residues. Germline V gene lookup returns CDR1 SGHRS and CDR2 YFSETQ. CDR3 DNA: TGCGCCAGCAGCTTGGAGACTTTCTCCTCGAGTAGGGCGCAGTATTTT. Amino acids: CASSLETFSSSRAQYF.

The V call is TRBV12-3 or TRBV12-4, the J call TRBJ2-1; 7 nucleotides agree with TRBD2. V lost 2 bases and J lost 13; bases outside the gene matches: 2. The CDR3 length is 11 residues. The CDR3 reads CASSLSGDQFF. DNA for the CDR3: TGTGCCAGCAGTTTAAGCGGGGATCAGTTCTTC.

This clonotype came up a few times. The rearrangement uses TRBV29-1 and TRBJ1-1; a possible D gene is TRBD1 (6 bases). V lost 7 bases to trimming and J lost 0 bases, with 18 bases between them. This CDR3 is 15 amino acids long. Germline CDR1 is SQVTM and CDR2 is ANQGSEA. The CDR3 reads CSGVGGLGMNTEAFF. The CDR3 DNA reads TGCAGCGGGGTTGGGGGGCTCGGAATGAACACTGAAGCTTTCTTT.

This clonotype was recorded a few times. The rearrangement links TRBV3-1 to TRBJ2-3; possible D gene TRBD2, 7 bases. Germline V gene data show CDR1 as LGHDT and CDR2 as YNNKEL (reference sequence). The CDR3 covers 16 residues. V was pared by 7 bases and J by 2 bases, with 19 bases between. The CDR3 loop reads CASTPYGGHVTDTQYF. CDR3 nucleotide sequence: TGTGCCAGCACCCCTTACGGGGGGCATGTCACAGATACGCAGTATTTT.

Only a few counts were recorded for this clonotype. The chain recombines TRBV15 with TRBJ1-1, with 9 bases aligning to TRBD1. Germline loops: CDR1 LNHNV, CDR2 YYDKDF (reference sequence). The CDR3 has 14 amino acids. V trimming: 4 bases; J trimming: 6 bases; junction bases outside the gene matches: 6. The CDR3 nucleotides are TGTGCCACCAGCACTACAGGGGGCTTTCCTGAAGCTTTCTTT. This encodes CATSTTGGFPEAFF. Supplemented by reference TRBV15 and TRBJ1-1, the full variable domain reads DAMVIQNPRYQVTQFGKPVTLSCSQTLNHNVMYWYQQKSSQAPKLLFHYYDKDFNNEADTPDNFQSRRPNTSFCFLDIRSPGLGDTAMYLCATSTTGGFPEAFFGQGTRLTVV.

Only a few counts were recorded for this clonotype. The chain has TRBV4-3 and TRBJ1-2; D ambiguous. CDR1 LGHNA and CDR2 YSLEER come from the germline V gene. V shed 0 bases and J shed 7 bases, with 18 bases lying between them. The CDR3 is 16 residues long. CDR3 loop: CASSQDKKAASGGYTF. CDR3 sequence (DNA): TGCGCCAGCAGCCAAGATAAAAAGGCAGCCTCGGGTGGCTACACCTTC.

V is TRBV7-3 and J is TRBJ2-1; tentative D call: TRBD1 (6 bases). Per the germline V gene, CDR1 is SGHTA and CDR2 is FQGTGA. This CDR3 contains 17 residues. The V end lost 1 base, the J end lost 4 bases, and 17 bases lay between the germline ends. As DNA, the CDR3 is TGTGCCAGCAGCTTAATGGCGAGGGAAGGGGGTTACAATGAGCAGTTCTTC. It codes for CASSLMAREGGYNEQFF.

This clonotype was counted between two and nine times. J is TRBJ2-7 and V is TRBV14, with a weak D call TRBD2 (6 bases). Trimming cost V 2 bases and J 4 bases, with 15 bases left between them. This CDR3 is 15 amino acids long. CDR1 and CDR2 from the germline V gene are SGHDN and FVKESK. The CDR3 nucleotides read TGTGCCAGCAGCCAATTTTCAGGACTACAATACGAGCAGTACTTC. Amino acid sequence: CASSQFSGLQYEQYF.

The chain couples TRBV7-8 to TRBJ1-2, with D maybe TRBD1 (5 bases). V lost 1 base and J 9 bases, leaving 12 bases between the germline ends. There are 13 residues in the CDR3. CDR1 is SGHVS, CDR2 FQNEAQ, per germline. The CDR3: CASSLGGVDRYTF. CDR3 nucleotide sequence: TGTGCCAGCAGCTTAGGAGGGGTCGATCGCTACACCTTC.

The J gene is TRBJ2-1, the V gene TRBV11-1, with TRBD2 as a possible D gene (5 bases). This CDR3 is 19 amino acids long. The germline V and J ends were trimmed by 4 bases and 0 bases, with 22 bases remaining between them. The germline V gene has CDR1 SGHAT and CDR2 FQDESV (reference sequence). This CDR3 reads CASSSPRTERLGSYNEQFF. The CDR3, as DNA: TGTGCCAGCAGCTCACCGCGGACCGAGCGGCTCGGCTCCTACAATGAGCAGTTCTTC.

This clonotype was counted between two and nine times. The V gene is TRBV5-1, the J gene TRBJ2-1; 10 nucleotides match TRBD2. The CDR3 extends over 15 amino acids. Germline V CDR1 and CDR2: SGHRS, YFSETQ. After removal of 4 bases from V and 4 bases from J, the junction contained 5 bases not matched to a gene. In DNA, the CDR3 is TGCGCCAGCAGCGCCGAACTAGCGGGGTACAATGAGCAGTTCTTC. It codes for CASSAELAGYNEQFF.

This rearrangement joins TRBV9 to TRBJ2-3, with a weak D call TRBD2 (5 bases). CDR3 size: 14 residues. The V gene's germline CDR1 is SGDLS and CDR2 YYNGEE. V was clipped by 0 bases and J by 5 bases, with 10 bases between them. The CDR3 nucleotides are TGTGCCAGCAGCGTAGCCGAAGGGAGAGATACGCAGTATTTT. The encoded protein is CASSVAEGRDTQYF.

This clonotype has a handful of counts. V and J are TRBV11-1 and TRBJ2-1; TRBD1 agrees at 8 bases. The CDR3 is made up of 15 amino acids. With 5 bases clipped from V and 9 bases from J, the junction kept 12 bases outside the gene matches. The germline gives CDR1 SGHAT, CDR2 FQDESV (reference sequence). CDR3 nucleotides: TGTGCCAGCAGCCCGGACAGGGCCATTGGTCGTGAGCAGTTCTTC. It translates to CASSPDRAIGREQFF.

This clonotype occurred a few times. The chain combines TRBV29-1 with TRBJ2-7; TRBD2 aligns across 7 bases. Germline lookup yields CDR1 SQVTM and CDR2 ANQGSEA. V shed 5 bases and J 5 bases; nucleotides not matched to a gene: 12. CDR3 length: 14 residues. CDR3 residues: CSVRKRDPLDEQYF. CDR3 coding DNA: TGCAGCGTTAGGAAGCGGGACCCCCTCGACGAGCAGTACTTC.

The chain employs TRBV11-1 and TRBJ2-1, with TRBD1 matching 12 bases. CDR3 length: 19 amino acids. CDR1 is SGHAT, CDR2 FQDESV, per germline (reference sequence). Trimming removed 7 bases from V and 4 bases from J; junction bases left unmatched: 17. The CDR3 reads CASTRAGQGAVLGYNEQFF. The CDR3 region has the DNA TGTGCCAGCACCCGAGCGGGACAGGGGGCTGTGTTAGGGTACAATGAGCAGTTCTTC. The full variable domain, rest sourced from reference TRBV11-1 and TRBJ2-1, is EAEVAQSPRYKITEKSQAVAFWCDPISGHATLYWYRQILGQGPELLVQFQDESVVDDSQLPKDRFSAERLKGVDSTLKIQPAELGDSAMYLCASTRAGQGAVLGYNEQFFGPGTRLTVL.